These 32 T cell receptor beta chains share one sample of origin, sequenced in a study of Tregs in tolerant kidney transplant recipients. Related graft donors supplied nonmyeloablative bone marrow transplants, and mixed chimerism was transient. Data came from immunoSEQ multiplex PCR; TCRdb stores just in-frame clones and leaves some out. In total, the table holds 12,000 to 15,000 clones. The material sequenced was CD4+ T cells from blood (PBMCs), taken 12 months after the transplant. These receptors came from a human patient who received a combined kidney and bone marrow transplant. A share of the T cells may be of graft donor origin.

About this clone: With the read ending 3 residues before the CDR3 end, the germline J gene is used to fill in that end. The rearrangement links TRBV20-1 to TRBJ2-5, with TRBD2 as a possible D gene (6 bases). The CDR3 totals 12 residues. Germline CDR1 and CDR2: DFQATT and SNEGSKA (reference sequence). V dropped 4 bases and J dropped 1 base, with 7 bases sitting between them. This CDR3 is CSATGGQETQYF. CDR3 DNA (partial): TGCAGTGCTACCGGGGGCCAAGAGACC.

Remarks on this clone: The CDR3 goes on 3 residues after the read ends, and that part is filled in from the germline J gene. The chain combines TRBV6-1 with TRBJ2-1; D remains ambiguous. V lost 0 bases to trimming and J lost 0 bases, with 12 bases between them. Germline assignment: CDR1 MNHNS and CDR2 SASEGT. The CDR3 is 17 residues long. CDR3 bases read: TGTGCCAGCAGTGAAGCACTACAACGGAGCTCCTACAATGAG. Encoded protein: CASSEALQRSSYNE. The CDR3 reads in full as CASSEALQRSSYNEQFF.

A note on this clone: The sequenced fragment ends 3 residues before the CDR3 boundary, so the rest is inferred from the germline J gene. V is TRBV6-2 or TRBV6-3 and J is TRBJ2-1, with 7 bases lining up with TRBD2. This CDR3 comprises 15 residues. Germline lookup yields CDR1 MNHEY and CDR2 SVGEGT. V shed 7 bases and J 4 bases; nucleotides not matched to a gene: 10. Partial CDR3 DNA: TGTGCCAGCACCCGAAATAGCGGGCTATACAATGAG. Translated: CASTRNSGLYNE. The full CDR3 sequence reads CASTRNSGLYNEQFF.

A word on this clone: The read terminates 3 residues before the CDR3 end, so the remaining end is supplied by the germline J gene. The chain has TRBV20-1 and TRBJ2-2, with TRBD1 identical over 7 bases. The CDR3 covers 16 residues. V dropped 5 bases and J dropped 6; count of bases not matched to a gene: 15. Per the germline V gene, CDR1 is DFQATT and CDR2 is SNEGSKA (reference sequence). CDR3 DNA, as far as it was read: TGCAGTGCTCCGCTCAGACAGGGCCGGGTCGCCGGGGAG. Translated, it gives CSAPLRQGRVAGE. The whole CDR3 is CSAPLRQGRVAGELFF.

As regards this clone: The read terminates 3 residues ahead of where the CDR3 ends, so the germline J gene completes it. V and J are TRBV6-2 or TRBV6-3 and TRBJ2-7, with TRBD2 identical over 10 bases. Germline assignment: CDR1 MNHEY and CDR2 SVGEGT. The CDR3 extends over 16 amino acids. V shed 8 bases and J 2 bases; nucleotides not matched to a gene: 12. The DNA read from the CDR3 is TGTGCCAGCCTCCGGAGGGCTAGCGGGAGTCCCTACGAG. Translation gives CASLRRASGSPYE. Given in full, the CDR3 is CASLRRASGSPYEQYF.

Concerning this clone: The CDR3 extends 3 residues past the end of the read, so its final part is completed from the germline J gene. The chain links TRBV4-2 to TRBJ2-1, with D possibly matching TRBD2 (6 bases). Germline assignment: CDR1 LGHNA and CDR2 YNFKEQ. The V end was cut by 3 bases, the J end by 4 bases, with 16 bases between. The CDR3 consists of 16 residues. CDR3 DNA, as far as it was read: TGTGCCAGCAGCCATGCCGGCGGGGCGCAGTACAATGAG. This encodes CASSHAGGAQYNE. The CDR3 as a whole reads CASSHAGGAQYNEQFF.

Concerning this clone itself: The read stops 3 residues short of the end of the CDR3; the missing end is completed from the germline J gene. The chain links TRBV18 to TRBJ2-3, with D unresolved. Germline V gene sequence: CDR1 KGHSH, CDR2 LQKENI. Trimming pared 2 bases from V and 3 bases from J, leaving 3 bases between. The CDR3 runs to 12 residues. CDR3 DNA, as far as it was read: TGTGCCAGCTCACCATCGACAGATACG. Amino acid sequence: CASSPSTDT. The full CDR3 sequence reads CASSPSTDTQYF. The full variable domain, rest sourced from reference TRBV18 and TRBJ2-3, is NAGVMQNPRHLVRRRGQEARLRCSPMKGHSHVYWYRQLPEEGLKFMVYLQKENIIDESGMPKERFSAEFPKEGPSILRIQQVVRGDSAAYFCASSPSTDTQYFGPGTRLTVL.

CDR3 residues: CASMFRLDTQYF. CDR3 bases read: TGTGCCAGCATGTTTCGGTTAGATACG. The chain uses TRBV2 and TRBJ2-3; D gene uncertain. The CDR3 goes on 3 residues after the read ends, and that part is filled in from the germline J gene. The length of the CDR3 is 12 residues. Germline V gives CDR1 SNHLY, CDR2 FYNNEI. The V end was cut by 7 bases, the J end by 5 bases, with 10 bases between.

On this clone itself: Read sequence stops 3 residues before the CDR3 end, and the germline J gene provides the missing end. The chain uses TRBV6-1 and TRBJ2-1; 7 bases match TRBD2. Germline V gives CDR1 MNHNS, CDR2 SASEGT. Trimming took 0 bases from V and 8 from J; bases not matched to a gene: 7. The CDR3 is made up of 15 amino acids. CDR3 residues: CASSEAAGGSDEQFF. Incomplete CDR3 DNA: TGTGCCAGCAGTGAAGCCGCAGGCGGGAGTGATGAG.

Worth noting for this clone: The sequenced fragment ends 3 residues before the CDR3 boundary, so the rest is inferred from the germline J gene. The chain has TRBV19 and TRBJ2-3, with 14 bases that match TRBD2. Trimming cost V 5 bases and J 2 bases; bases outside gene matches: 3. CDR3 length: 16 residues. Germline CDR1 reads LNHDA; CDR2 reads SQIVND (reference sequence). The CDR3 loop is CASSETSGRATDTQYF. Partial CDR3 DNA: TGTGCCAGTAGTGAGACTAGCGGGAGGGCCACAGATACG.

To note about this clone: Read coverage stops 3 residues before the CDR3 terminus; the germline J gene supplies the remainder. The chain uses TRBV18 and TRBJ2-1; TRBD2 matches 14 bases. With 4 bases clipped from V and 6 bases from J, the junction kept 5 bases outside the gene matches. The length of the CDR3 is 16 residues. Germline loops: CDR1 KGHSH, CDR2 LQKENI. CDR3 sequence reads: CASSLGTSGSVNEQFF. The sequenced CDR3 bases are TGTGCCAGCTCACTAGGGACTAGCGGGAGTGTCAATGAG.

The covered CDR3 bases are TGCAGTGCTGGGGGACAGGGAGTCTATGGC. It translates to CSAGGQGVYG. The CDR3 reads in full as CSAGGQGVYGYTF. This chain connects TRBV20-1 to TRBJ1-2; 9 bases are a match to TRBD1. The read falls 3 residues short of the CDR3 end, and the missing part is taken from the germline J gene. The CDR3 consists of 13 residues. Looked up from germline, CDR1 is DFQATT and CDR2 is SNEGSKA (reference sequence). Trimming removed 5 bases from V and 4 bases from J; junction bases left unmatched: 5.

Comments on this clone: The read stops 3 residues short of the end of the CDR3; the missing end is completed from the germline J gene. The V gene is TRBV19, the J gene TRBJ1-5; no definite D call. The CDR3 is 12 amino acids. The germline gives CDR1 LNHDA, CDR2 SQIVND (reference sequence). Trimming removed 5 bases from V and 0 bases from J, with 2 bases in between. CDR3: CASSHSNQPQHF. The CDR3 bases that were read are TGTGCCAGTAGTCATAGCAATCAGCCC.

Comments on this clone: The sequence runs out 3 residues before the end of the CDR3; the remainder is reconstructed from the germline J gene. V is TRBV28 and J is TRBJ1-2; D may be TRBD1 (5 bases). CDR3 size: 14 residues. The germline gives CDR1 MDHEN, CDR2 SYDVKM. Between the trimmed V and J ends, which lost 6 bases and 3 bases, there was a span of 14 bases. CDR3 DNA, as far as it was read: TGTGCCAGCAGCCCAGGAGGGGCTGACTATGGC. Translated: CASSPGGADYG. The entire CDR3 protein is CASSPGGADYGYTF.

As for this clone: Sequencing ends 3 residues short of the CDR3 end; the germline J gene provides the rest. This chain links TRBV5-5 with TRBJ2-7; 9 positions match TRBD1. The V segment lost 0 bases and the J segment 3 bases; nucleotides outside the gene matches: 1. CDR1 is SGHKS, CDR2 YYEKEE, per germline (reference sequence). The CDR3 has 14 residues. The CDR3 sequence is CASSLEDRGYEQYF. The sequenced CDR3 bases are TGTGCCAGCAGCTTGGAGGACAGGGGCTACGAG.

For this clone: The DNA ends 3 residues before the CDR3 does, and the rest of the CDR3 is filled in from the germline J gene. The rearrangement links TRBV11-2 to TRBJ1-2; possible D gene TRBD1, 6 bases. This CDR3 is 13 amino acids long. Germline values: CDR1 SGHAT, CDR2 FQNNGV. Trimming left V 5 bases short and J 2 bases short, with 9 bases between. The part of the CDR3 DNA that was read is TGTGCCAGCAGCCCTGACAGGAACTATGGC. Amino acids: CASSPDRNYG. The full CDR3 protein reads CASSPDRNYGYTF.

In the case of this clone: The read terminates 3 residues ahead of where the CDR3 ends, so the germline J gene completes it. The chain is built from TRBV7-8 and TRBJ2-7, with D unclear. Germline-derived CDR1 and CDR2 are SGHVS and FQNEAQ. The CDR3 consists of 13 residues. V lost 4 bases and J lost 3, with 10 bases in between. The CDR3 here is CASSYRLFYEQYF. CDR3 DNA (partial): TGTGCCAGCAGCTACCGACTGTTCTACGAG.

With regard to this clone: The DNA ends 3 residues before the CDR3 does, and the rest of the CDR3 is filled in from the germline J gene. This chain joins TRBV7-2 and TRBJ2-5, with 7 bases fitting TRBD2. The germline CDR1 and CDR2 sequences are SGHTA and FQGNSA. J gave up 4 bases and V 5 bases, and 10 bases lay outside the gene matches. The CDR3 is 15 residues long. The CDR3 DNA, read in part, is TGTGCCAGCAGCAACTATGCGGGAGTAGGAGAGACC. Translation: CASSNYAGVGET. From start to end, the CDR3 is CASSNYAGVGETQYF.

Remarks on this clone: The read terminates 3 residues ahead of where the CDR3 ends, so the germline J gene completes it. J is TRBJ1-1 and V is TRBV18; 12 nucleotides line up with TRBD1. There are 16 residues in the CDR3. The junction had 3 bases not matched to a gene; V was cut back by 3 bases and J by 1 base. The germline gives CDR1 KGHSH, CDR2 LQKENI. CDR3: CASSPGTGGANTEAFF. Incomplete CDR3 DNA: TGTGCCAGCTCACCCGGGACAGGGGGCGCGAACACTGAA.

In terms of frequency, this clone is medium-sized. The CDR3 end lies 3 residues beyond the end of the read and is filled in from the germline J gene. The chain carries TRBV7-3 and TRBJ2-1, with TRBD2 matching 11 bases. V dropped 5 bases and J dropped 8; count of bases not matched to a gene: 8. CDR3 length: 15 residues. Germline V gene sequence: CDR1 SGHTA, CDR2 FQGTGA. The CDR3 reads CASSLGTSGRDEQFF. Partial CDR3 DNA: TGTGCCAGCAGCCTAGGGACTAGCGGCCGCGATGAG.

Comments on this clone: The CDR3 end is not reached by the read, which stops 3 residues before it; the germline J gene fills it in. This chain uses TRBV13 with TRBJ2-7; TRBD2 matches 7 bases. The CDR3 loop spans 14 amino acids. J lost 2 bases, V lost 5 bases, and 6 bases had no gene match. Germline V lookup: CDR1 PRHDT, CDR2 FYEKMQ (reference sequence). CDR3 protein: CASSIYRGAYEQYF. The DNA read from the CDR3 is TGTGCCAGCAGCATCTACCGGGGGGCCTACGAG.

Note on this clone: Coverage ceases 3 residues before the CDR3 finishes, and the germline J gene fills in the end. The chain is built from TRBV5-1 and TRBJ2-2; 10 nucleotides agree with TRBD2. This CDR3 is built from 15 residues. The ends lost 2 bases at V and 4 bases at J; junction bases unmatched: 2. Germline CDR1 is SGHRS and CDR2 is YFSETQ. CDR3 bases read: TGCGCCAGCAGCTTCCTAGCGGGAGTCACCGGGGAG. The encoded protein is CASSFLAGVTGE. The full CDR3 is CASSFLAGVTGELFF.

Note on this clone: The observed sequence ends 3 residues before the CDR3 terminus, with the missing tail filled in from the germline J gene. The chain uses TRBV7-2 and TRBJ2-3; D gene ambiguous. V was pared by 1 base and J by 8 bases, with 7 bases between. Germline lookup yields CDR1 SGHTA and CDR2 FQGNSA. The CDR3 extends over 12 amino acids. The CDR3 sequence: CASSLESPTQYF. CDR3 bases read: TGTGCCAGCAGCTTAGAATCTCCTACG.

With respect to this clone: The read ends 3 residues before the CDR3 terminus; that terminus is restored from the germline J gene. The V call is TRBV7-7, the J call TRBJ1-4; 10 nucleotides line up with TRBD1. V was pared by 4 bases and J by 7 bases, with 3 bases of the junction left unmatched. In germline, CDR1 is SSHAT, CDR2 FNYEAQ (reference sequence). This CDR3 has 14 residues. CDR3 DNA (partial): TGTGCCAGCAGCTCCGGGACAGGGGTTGAAAAA. Its protein product is CASSSGTGVEK. Given in full, the CDR3 is CASSSGTGVEKLFF.

Turning to this clone: The CDR3 goes on 3 residues after the read ends, and that part is filled in from the germline J gene. The chain links TRBV7-9 to TRBJ2-1; 8 nucleotides match TRBD1. Germline loops: CDR1 SEHNR, CDR2 FQNEAQ (reference sequence). The CDR3 extends over 14 amino acids. Trimming cost V 5 bases and J 3 bases; bases outside gene matches: 3. CDR3: CASSPGQDYNEQFF. The covered CDR3 bases are TGTGCCAGCAGCCCGGGACAGGACTACAATGAG.

The sequenced part of the CDR3 DNA is TGTGCCATCAGTACAGATAACAATGAG. Amino acid sequence: CAISTDNNE. The CDR3 in full is CAISTDNNEQFF. This rearrangement joins TRBV10-3 to TRBJ2-1, with D uncertain. The read comes to an end 3 residues before the CDR3 does, leaving the germline J gene to fill in the end. Trimming pared 5 bases from V and 5 bases from J, leaving 7 bases between. The CDR3 loop spans 12 amino acids. Germline CDR1 is ENHRY and CDR2 is SYGVKD.

As regards this clone: The CDR3 end lies 3 residues beyond the end of the read and is filled in from the germline J gene. The V gene is TRBV10-3, the J gene TRBJ2-7; 8 positions match TRBD1. Germline trimming cut 7 bases from V and 2 bases from J; bases unmatched to any gene: 7. Germline V CDR1 and CDR2: ENHRY, SYGVKD. The CDR3 runs 14 residues. CDR3 DNA (partial): TGTGCCATCAAGAGCGGACAGGGCACCTACGAG. Amino acid sequence: CAIKSGQGTYE. The full-length CDR3 reads as CAIKSGQGTYEQYF.

A word on this clone: From the germline J gene comes the end of the CDR3, since the read stops 3 residues before it. The chain combines TRBV29-1 with TRBJ2-5; D unresolved. CDR1 and CDR2 (germline): SQVTM, ANQGSEA. The CDR3 covers 11 residues. V was cut by 4 bases and J by 2 bases, with 5 bases left in between. The CDR3 reads CSVVYQETQYF. The CDR3 bases that were read are TGCAGCGTTGTTTATCAAGAGACC.

About this clone: The missing CDR3 end, 3 residues past where the read stops, is filled in from the germline J gene. The chain joins TRBV19 to TRBJ2-7; 7 bases map to TRBD1. The CDR3 extends over 14 amino acids. Looked up from germline, CDR1 is LNHDA and CDR2 is SQIVND (reference sequence). After removal of 5 bases from V and 4 bases from J, the junction contained 8 bases not matched to a gene. This chain's CDR3 is CASSLDRDSYEQYF. CDR3 DNA (partial): TGTGCCAGTAGTCTTGACAGGGATTCTTACGAG.

Concerning this clone itself: The CDR3 end lies 3 residues beyond the end of the read and is filled in from the germline J gene. This chain connects TRBV20-1 to TRBJ1-1; D is unclear. Trimming removed 3 bases at V and 4 bases at J, with 21 bases between. Germline V gives CDR1 DFQATT, CDR2 SNEGSKA (reference sequence). The CDR3 sequence is 16 residues long. This chain's CDR3 is CSASPHGEATGTEAFF. The sequenced CDR3 bases are TGCAGTGCTAGCCCCCACGGGGAGGCGACGGGCACTGAA.

In regard to this clone: The read ends 3 residues early relative to the CDR3; the germline J gene fills the gap. V is TRBV20-1 and J is TRBJ2-1; 11 bases line up with TRBD1. CDR3 size: 14 residues. CDR1 DFQATT and CDR2 SNEGSKA come from the germline V gene (reference sequence). The J segment lost 7 bases and the V segment lost 6 bases, leaving 8 bases of the junction unmatched. CDR3 DNA, as far as it was read: TGCAGTGCACCCCGGACAGGGGGCCGTAATGAG. It specifies CSAPRTGGRNE. The whole CDR3 sequence is CSAPRTGGRNEQFF.

A note on this clone: The read is 3 residues too short to cover the CDR3 end, so that end is filled in from the germline J gene. The gene calls are TRBV20-1 and TRBJ1-3; D uncertain. V lost 3 bases, J lost 2 bases, and 11 bases lay in between. The CDR3 totals 14 residues. Germline assignment: CDR1 DFQATT and CDR2 SNEGSKA (reference sequence). The CDR3 sequence: CSARAPIAGNTIYF. CDR3 DNA (partial): TGCAGTGCTAGGGCTCCGATCGCTGGAAACACC.